The 14 T cell receptor beta chains below all came from one sample that was sequenced in a study of blood T cells in healthy people across ages. A sample-barcoded 5' primer and a J-beta primer mix were used in a second PCR of roughly 6 to 11 cycles. TCRdb processed the 5' RACE reads anew with MiXCR; each CDR3 protein has one entry. There are 550,000 to 700,000 distinct CDR3 sequences in the sample; 25% to 30% occur only once, and 15% to 20% lies in the top ten. Sequenced: blood. The receptors were sampled from a woman aged 70-85 years in good health.

The CDR3 loop reads CASRELREGHEQYF. DNA of the CDR3: TGTGCCAGCAGAGAACTCAGGGAAGGTCACGAGCAGTACTTC. This chain connects TRBV27 to TRBJ2-1; D possibly corresponds to TRBD1 (5 bases). The J call may be mistaken, given a closer DNA end match to TRBJ2-7. This CDR3 spans 14 amino acids. Looked up from germline, CDR1 is MNHEY and CDR2 is SMNVEV (reference sequence).

J is TRBJ2-3 and V is TRBV12-3 or TRBV12-4; 7 bases agree with TRBD2. V shed 3 bases, J shed 5 bases, and the junction held 2 bases outside the gene matches. There are 13 residues in the CDR3. Here the CDR3 DNA reads TGTGCCAGCAGTTTTCGGGGGGAAGATACGCAGTATTTT. The encoded protein is CASSFRGEDTQYF.

The chain joins TRBV7-2 to TRBJ2-3; D uncertain. V gave up 6 bases and J gave up 1 base, with 11 bases separating them. The CDR3 extends over 14 amino acids. The germline gives CDR1 SGHTA, CDR2 FQGNSA. This chain's CDR3 is CASSPTQGTDTQYF. The CDR3 DNA reads TGTGCCAGCAGTCCGACCCAGGGCACAGATACGCAGTATTTT.

In its sample, this clonotype was seen a few times. The junction departs from germline at one end; a sequencing error may be responsible. This sequence joins TRBV7-9 and TRBJ1-1; D possibly corresponds to TRBD1 (5 bases). Germline-derived CDR1 and CDR2 are SEHNR and FQNEAQ (reference sequence). The CDR3 consists of 13 residues. DNA for the CDR3: TGTGCCAGTAGCTTGGCGGGGGGAGCTGAAGCTTTCTTT. This gives the protein CASSLAGGAEAFF.

This clonotype appeared a few times. The J gene is TRBJ1-1, the V gene TRBV6-5; perhaps TRBD1 as D (6 bases). Germline V CDR1 and CDR2: MNHEY, SVGAGI. Trimming cost V 0 bases and J 0 bases, with 8 bases left between them. The CDR3 spans 15 residues. The CDR3 loop reads CASSYSGAMNTEAFF. The CDR3 DNA sequence: TGTGCCAGCAGTTACTCGGGGGCGATGAACACTGAAGCTTTCTTT.

This chain joins TRBV7-9 and TRBJ2-5; 12 bases are shared with TRBD2. The ends lost 4 bases at V and 5 bases at J; junction bases unmatched: 8. From germline, CDR1 is SEHNR and CDR2 FQNEAQ (reference sequence). The CDR3 covers 16 residues. Here the CDR3 reads CASSSSTSGGGETQYF. The CDR3 DNA is TGTGCCAGCAGCTCTTCGACTAGCGGGGGTGGGGAGACCCAGTACTTC. The full variable domain, with the rest looked up from reference TRBV7-9 and TRBJ2-5, is DTGVSQNPRHKITKRGQNVTFRCDPISEHNRLYWYRQTLGQGPEFLTYFQNEAQLEKSRLLSDRFSAERPKGSFSTLEIQRTEQGDSAMYLCASSSSTSGGGETQYFGPGTRLLVL.

J is TRBJ1-5 and V is TRBV7-2; TRBD1 aligns across 7 bases. With V trimmed by 5 bases and J by 2 bases, 6 bases remained unmatched. Germline-derived CDR1 and CDR2 are SGHTA and FQGNSA. This CDR3 contains 15 residues. CDR3 sequence (DNA): TGTGCCAGCAGCCCACAGGGGATGGGCAATCAGCCCCAGCATTTT. It specifies CASSPQGMGNQPQHF.

The chain has TRBV7-9 and TRBJ2-5, with TRBD1 as a possible D gene (5 bases). The CDR3 is made up of 14 amino acids. V lost 8 bases and J lost 6, with 19 bases in between. CDR1 is SEHNR, CDR2 FQNEAQ, per germline (reference sequence). CDR3: CASLGRVGEKTQYF. The CDR3 nucleotides are TGTGCCAGCCTAGGCAGGGTGGGTGAGAAGACCCAGTACTTC.

This chain joins TRBV7-9 and TRBJ1-1; weak D call: TRBD1 (5 bases). Trimming pared 5 bases from V and 7 bases from J, leaving 17 bases between. The CDR3 loop spans 14 amino acids. CDR1 is SEHNR, CDR2 FQNEAQ, per germline (reference sequence). CDR3 loop: CASSDQIGAVEAFF. The DNA of the CDR3 is TGTGCCAGCAGCGATCAAATCGGGGCGGTTGAAGCTTTCTTT.

This clonotype turned up a few times. CDR3 in amino acids: CASSLQQGFAGELFF. The CDR3 nucleotides are TGTGCCAGCAGCTTACAACAGGGTTTCGCCGGGGAGCTGTTTTTT. V and J are TRBV7-9 and TRBJ2-2, with D tentatively TRBD1 (6 bases). The length of the CDR3 is 15 residues. The V end was cut by 2 bases, the J end by 6 bases, with 13 bases between. Germline CDR1 SEHNR, CDR2 FQNEAQ (reference sequence).

The CDR3 is CSASEPDGQETQYF. The CDR3 coding sequence is TGCAGTGCTAGCGAACCGGACGGCCAGGAGACCCAGTACTTC. The chain uses TRBV20-1 and TRBJ2-5; no definite D call. The CDR3 runs 14 residues. Germline assignment: CDR1 DFQATT and CDR2 SNEGSKA (reference sequence). The V end lost 3 bases, the J end lost 5 bases, and 16 bases lay between the germline ends.

CDR3 amino acids: CASSEDRGPVYGYTF. The CDR3, as DNA: TGTGCCAGCAGTGAAGATAGGGGGCCTGTATATGGCTACACCTTC. The chain joins TRBV2 to TRBJ1-2; TRBD1 aligns across 7 bases. The CDR3 consists of 15 residues. Germline assignment: CDR1 SNHLY and CDR2 FYNNEI. V was pared by 1 base and J by 5 bases, with 7 bases of the junction left unmatched.

CDR3 nucleotides: TGTGCCAGCAGCTCAGGACTAGCGGGGGGGGCTTCTCTAGCCAAAAACATTCAGTACTTC. Its protein product is CASSSGLAGGASLAKNIQYF. The J gene is TRBJ2-4, the V gene TRBV7-2, with TRBD2 matching over 15 bases. Germline values: CDR1 SGHTA, CDR2 FQGNSA. V was pared by 4 bases and J by 0 bases, with 10 bases of the junction left unmatched. The CDR3 runs 20 residues.

This clonotype has only a few counts. The chain couples TRBV4-3 to TRBJ1-2, with 8 positions matching TRBD1. This CDR3 has 16 amino acids. Germline trimming cut 1 base from V and 1 base from J; bases unmatched to any gene: 5. The V gene's germline CDR1 is LGHNA and CDR2 YSLEER. Here the CDR3 DNA reads TGCGCCAGCAGCCAAGTTGGACAGGGTGTTAACTATGGCTACACCTTC. Its translation: CASSQVGQGVNYGYTF.